What follows is one T cell receptor beta chain and its context. Its antigen is unknown. The data stem from a study of tumor and adjacent non-tumor tissue in lung cancer. Study details: The cohort had about a dozen adenocarcinoma, a couple of squamous cell and 1 small cell patients. Notes on the study in general: Normal lung showed higher cumulative top 100 clone frequency than tumor. Significantly higher TCR diversity was found in tumor than normal lung.

Germline V CDR1 and CDR2: MDHEN, SYDVKM. Germline trimming cut 7 bases from V and 4 bases from J; bases unmatched to any gene: 19. The CDR3 totals 18 residues. The template was RNA from unsorted bulk tissue. A modified ARM-PCR protocol with three rounds of nested PCR amplified TCRbeta. TCRdb reprocessed the multiplex PCR reads via MiXCR and lists one record per CDR3 protein. The data show 77,000 or so distinct CDR3 sequences, more than 60% seen once. The V gene is TRBV28, the J gene TRBJ2-1; 7 nucleotides align to TRBD2. This TCR was sampled from a woman in her forties or fifties with non-small cell lung cancer. Sequencing input: lung tumor tissue. The CDR3 DNA reads TGTGCCAGCATTACCCCGTTGGGGGGAGGGTACAGATACAATGAGCAGTTCTTC. Translation: CASITPLGGGYRYNEQFF.